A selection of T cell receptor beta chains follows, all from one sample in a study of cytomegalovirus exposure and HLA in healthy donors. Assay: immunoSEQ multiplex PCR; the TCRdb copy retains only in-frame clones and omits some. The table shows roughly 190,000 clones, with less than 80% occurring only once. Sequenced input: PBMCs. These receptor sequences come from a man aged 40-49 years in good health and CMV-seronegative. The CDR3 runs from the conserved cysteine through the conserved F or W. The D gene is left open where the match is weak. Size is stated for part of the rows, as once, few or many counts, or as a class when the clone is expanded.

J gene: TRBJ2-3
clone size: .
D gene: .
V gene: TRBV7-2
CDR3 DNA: TGTGCCAGCAGCCTTCAGGGAGGCGATACGCAGTATTTT
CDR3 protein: CASSLQGGDTQYF

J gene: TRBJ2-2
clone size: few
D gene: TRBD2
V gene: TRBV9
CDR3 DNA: TGTGCCAGCAGCGTAGAAGCGGGAGGGCCCGGGGAGCTGTTTTTT
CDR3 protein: CASSVEAGGPGELFF

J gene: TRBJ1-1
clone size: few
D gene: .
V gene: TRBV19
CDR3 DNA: TGTGCCAGTAGCTCCGACCGGGTTCTCAAGGGTAGGGGTACTGAAGCTTTCTTT
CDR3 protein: CASSSDRVLKGRGTEAFF

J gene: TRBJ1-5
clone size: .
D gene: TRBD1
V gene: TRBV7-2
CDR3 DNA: TGTGCCAGCAGCTTAGAGACAGGGGGTAGGCCCCAGCATTTT
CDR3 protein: CASSLETGGRPQHF

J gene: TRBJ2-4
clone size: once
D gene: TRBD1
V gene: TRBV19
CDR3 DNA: TGTGCCAGTAGTATGGACAGGGGGGCCAAAAACATTCAGTACTTC
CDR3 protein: CASSMDRGAKNIQYF

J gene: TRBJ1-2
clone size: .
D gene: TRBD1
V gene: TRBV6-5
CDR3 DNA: TGTGCCAGCAGTCCACAGGGGAACTATGGCTACACCTTC
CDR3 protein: CASSPQGNYGYTF

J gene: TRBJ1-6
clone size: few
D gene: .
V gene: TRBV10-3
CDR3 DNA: TGTGCCATCTCGGGAAGACAGGCCAATTCACCCCTCCACTTT
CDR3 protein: CAISGRQANSPLHF

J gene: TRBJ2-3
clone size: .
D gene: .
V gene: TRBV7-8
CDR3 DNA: TGTGCCAGCATCCCTCTGGTCGGGTGGGGCACAGATACGCAGTATTTT
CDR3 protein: CASIPLVGWGTDTQYF

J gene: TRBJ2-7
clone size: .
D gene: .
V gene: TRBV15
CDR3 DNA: TGTGCCACCGGAAACAGCCTAAGCTACGAGCAGTACTTC
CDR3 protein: CATGNSLSYEQYF

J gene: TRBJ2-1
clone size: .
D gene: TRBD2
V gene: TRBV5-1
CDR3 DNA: TGCGCCAGCAGCTTGGAGACTAGCGGGGGTAGGAATGAGCAGTTCTTC
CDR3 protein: CASSLETSGGRNEQFF

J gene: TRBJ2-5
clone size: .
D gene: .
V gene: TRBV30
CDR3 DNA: TGTGCCGTGGAGCGGACGAAAGAGACCCAGTACTTC
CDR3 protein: CAVERTKETQYF

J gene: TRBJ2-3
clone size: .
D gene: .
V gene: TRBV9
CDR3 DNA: TGTGCCAGCAGTCGTAGTGGCGGTGTAGCAGATACGCAGTATTTT
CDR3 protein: CASSRSGGVADTQYF

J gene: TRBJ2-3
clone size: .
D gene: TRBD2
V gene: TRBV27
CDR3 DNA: TGTGCCAGCAGTTTTATGGCTAGCGGGAGAGAAGGCACAGATACGCAGTATTTT
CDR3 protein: CASSFMASGREGTDTQYF

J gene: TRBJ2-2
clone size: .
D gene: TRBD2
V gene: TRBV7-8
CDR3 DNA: TGTGCCAGCAGACCCCTTCGGCGGGAGGGTGTCACCGGGGAGCTGTTTTTT
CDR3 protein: CASRPLRREGVTGELFF

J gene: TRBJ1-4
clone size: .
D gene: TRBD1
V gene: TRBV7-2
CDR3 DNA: TGTGCCAGCAGCCCGGACAGGCTGATTAATGAAAAACTGTTTTTT
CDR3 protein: CASSPDRLINEKLFF

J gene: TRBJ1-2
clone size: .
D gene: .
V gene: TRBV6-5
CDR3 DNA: TGTGCCAGCAGTTCAGGACTTCACTACACCTTC
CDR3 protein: CASSSGLHYTF

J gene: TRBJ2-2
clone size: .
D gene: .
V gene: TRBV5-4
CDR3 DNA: TGTGCCAGCAGCCCTAACGCGGAGGTTGTCGGGGAGCTGTTTTTT
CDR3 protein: CASSPNAEVVGELFF

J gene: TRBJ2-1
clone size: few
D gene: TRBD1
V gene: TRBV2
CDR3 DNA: TGTGCCAGCACGGGGGGGACAGGGGGACATGAGCAGTTCTTC
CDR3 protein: CASTGGTGGHEQFF

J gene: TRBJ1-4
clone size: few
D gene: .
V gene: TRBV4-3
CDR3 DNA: TGCGCCAGCAGCCAAGGCCCCCGGGAAAAACTGTTTTTT
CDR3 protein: CASSQGPREKLFF

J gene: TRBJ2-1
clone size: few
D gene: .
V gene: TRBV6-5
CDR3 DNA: TGTGCCAGCCACGGGGAGGTGTACAATGAGCAGTTCTTC
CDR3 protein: CASHGEVYNEQFF

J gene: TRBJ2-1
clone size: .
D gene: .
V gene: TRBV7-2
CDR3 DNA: TGTGCCAGCAGCTTAGCTGGGGGCGCGTACAATGAGCAGTTCTTC
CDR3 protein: CASSLAGGAYNEQFF

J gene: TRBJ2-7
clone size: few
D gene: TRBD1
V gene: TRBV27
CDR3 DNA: TGTGCCAGCAGTCTACAGGGGTTTGGGCACGAGCAGTACTTC
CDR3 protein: CASSLQGFGHEQYF

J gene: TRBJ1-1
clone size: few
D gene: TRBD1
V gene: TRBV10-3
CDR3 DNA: TGTGCCATCAGTGAGTCGGTGGGGACAGATGGGACTGAAGCTTTCTTT
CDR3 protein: CAISESVGTDGTEAFF

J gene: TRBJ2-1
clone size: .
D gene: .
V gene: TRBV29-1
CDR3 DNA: TGCAGCGTTGCTAGCGCCTCCTACAATGAGCAGTTCTTC
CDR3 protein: CSVASASYNEQFF

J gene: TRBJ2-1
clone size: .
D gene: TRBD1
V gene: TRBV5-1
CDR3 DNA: TGCGCCAGCAGCTTCGGGGACAGGGCGGTCAATGAGCAGTTCTTC
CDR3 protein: CASSFGDRAVNEQFF

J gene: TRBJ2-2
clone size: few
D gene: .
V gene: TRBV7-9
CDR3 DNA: TGTGCCAGCAGCTTAGACGGGACAACGAACACCGGGGAGCTGTTTTTT
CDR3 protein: CASSLDGTTNTGELFF

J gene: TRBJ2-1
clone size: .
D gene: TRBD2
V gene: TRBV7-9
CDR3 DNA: TGTGCCAGCAGCTTAGCGGGAGCGGGAGGGCGTGATGAGCAGTTCTTC
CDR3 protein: CASSLAGAGGRDEQFF